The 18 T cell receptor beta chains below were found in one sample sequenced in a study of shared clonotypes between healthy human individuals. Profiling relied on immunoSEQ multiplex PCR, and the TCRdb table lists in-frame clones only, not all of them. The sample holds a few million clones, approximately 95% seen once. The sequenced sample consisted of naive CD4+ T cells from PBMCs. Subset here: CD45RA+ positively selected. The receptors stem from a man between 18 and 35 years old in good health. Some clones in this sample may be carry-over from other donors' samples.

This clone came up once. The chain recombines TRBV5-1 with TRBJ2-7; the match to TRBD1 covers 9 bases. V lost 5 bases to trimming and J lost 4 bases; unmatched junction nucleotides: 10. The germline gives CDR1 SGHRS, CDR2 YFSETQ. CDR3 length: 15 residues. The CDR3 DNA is TGCGCCAGCAGTAAAGGGACAGGGAGTTTGTACGAGCAGTACTTC. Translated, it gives CASSKGTGSLYEQYF.

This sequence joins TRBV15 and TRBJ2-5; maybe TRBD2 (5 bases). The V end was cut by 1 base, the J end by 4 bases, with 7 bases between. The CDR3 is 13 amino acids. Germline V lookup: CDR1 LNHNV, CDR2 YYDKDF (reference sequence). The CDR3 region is CATSRAEGETQYF. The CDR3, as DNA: TGTGCCACCAGCAGAGCAGAGGGAGAGACCCAGTACTTC.

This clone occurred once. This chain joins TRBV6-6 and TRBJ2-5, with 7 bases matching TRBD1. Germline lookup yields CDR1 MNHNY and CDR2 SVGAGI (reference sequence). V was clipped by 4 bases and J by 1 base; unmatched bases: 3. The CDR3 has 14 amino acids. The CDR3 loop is CASSFGQAQETQYF. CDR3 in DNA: TGTGCCAGCAGTTTCGGACAGGCCCAAGAGACCCAGTACTTC.

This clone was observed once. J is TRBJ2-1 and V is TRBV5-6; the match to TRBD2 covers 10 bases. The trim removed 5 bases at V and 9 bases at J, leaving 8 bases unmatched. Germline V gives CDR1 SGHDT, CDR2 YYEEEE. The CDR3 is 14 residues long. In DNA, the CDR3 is TGTGCCAGCAGACAAGCGGGAGGGCCAAGTGAGCAGTTCTTC. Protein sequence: CASRQAGGPSEQFF.

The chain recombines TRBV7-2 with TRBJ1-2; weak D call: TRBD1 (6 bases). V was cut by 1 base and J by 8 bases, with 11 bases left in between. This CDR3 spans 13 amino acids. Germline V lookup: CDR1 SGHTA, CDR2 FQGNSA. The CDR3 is CASSLDREWGYTF. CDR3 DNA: TGTGCCAGCAGCTTAGACAGGGAATGGGGCTACACCTTC.

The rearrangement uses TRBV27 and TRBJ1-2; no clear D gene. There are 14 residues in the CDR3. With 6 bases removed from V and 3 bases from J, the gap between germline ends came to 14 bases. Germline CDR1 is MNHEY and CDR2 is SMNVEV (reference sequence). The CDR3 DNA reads TGTGCCAGCAGCTCCCTTGAGGGCTACTATGGCTACACCTTC. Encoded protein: CASSSLEGYYGYTF.

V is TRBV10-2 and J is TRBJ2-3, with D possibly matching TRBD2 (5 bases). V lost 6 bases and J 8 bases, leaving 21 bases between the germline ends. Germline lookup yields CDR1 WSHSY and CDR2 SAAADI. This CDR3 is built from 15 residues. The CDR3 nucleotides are TGCGCCAGCAGACCCCCGGGATCCCGAATGGGTACGCAGTATTTT. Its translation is CASRPPGSRMGTQYF.

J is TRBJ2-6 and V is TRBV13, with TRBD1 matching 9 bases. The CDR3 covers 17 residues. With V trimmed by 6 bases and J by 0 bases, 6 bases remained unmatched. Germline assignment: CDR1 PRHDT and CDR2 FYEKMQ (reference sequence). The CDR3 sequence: CASRSGTGSSGANVLTF. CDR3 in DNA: TGTGCCAGCAGGTCCGGGACAGGGAGCTCTGGGGCCAACGTCCTGACTTTC.

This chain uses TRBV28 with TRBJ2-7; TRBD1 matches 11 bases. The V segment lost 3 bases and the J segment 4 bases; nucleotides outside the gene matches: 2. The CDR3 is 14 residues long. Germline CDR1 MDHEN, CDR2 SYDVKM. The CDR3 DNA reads TGTGCCAGCAGTTTTCGGGACAGGGGGTACGAGCAGTACTTC. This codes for CASSFRDRGYEQYF.

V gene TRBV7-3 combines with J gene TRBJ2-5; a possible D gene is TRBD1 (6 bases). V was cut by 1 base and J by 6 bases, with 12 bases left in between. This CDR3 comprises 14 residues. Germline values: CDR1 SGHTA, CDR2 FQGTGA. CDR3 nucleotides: TGTGCCAGCAGCTTAATGGGGGCAGGTCAGACCCAGTACTTC. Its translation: CASSLMGAGQTQYF.

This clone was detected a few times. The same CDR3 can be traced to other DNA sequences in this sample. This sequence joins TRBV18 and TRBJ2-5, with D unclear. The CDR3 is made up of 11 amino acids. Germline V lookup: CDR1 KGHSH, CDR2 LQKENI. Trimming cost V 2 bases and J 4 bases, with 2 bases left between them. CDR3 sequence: CASSPGETQYF. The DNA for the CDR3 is TGTGCCAGCTCACCAGGAGAGACCCAGTACTTC.

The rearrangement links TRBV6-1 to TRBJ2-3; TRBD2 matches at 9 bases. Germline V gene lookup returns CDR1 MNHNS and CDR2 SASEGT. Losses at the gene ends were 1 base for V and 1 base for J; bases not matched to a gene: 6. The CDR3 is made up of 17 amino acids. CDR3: CASSEGPTSGRTDTQYF. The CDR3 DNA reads TGTGCCAGCAGTGAAGGCCCGACTAGCGGCCGCACAGATACGCAGTATTTT.

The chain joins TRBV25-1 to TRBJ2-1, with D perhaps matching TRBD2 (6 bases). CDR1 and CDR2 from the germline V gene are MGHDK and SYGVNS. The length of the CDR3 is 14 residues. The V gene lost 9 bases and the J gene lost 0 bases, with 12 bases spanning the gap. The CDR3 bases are TGTGCCAGTAGGGCCGGGAGCTCCTACAATGAGCAGTTCTTC. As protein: CASRAGSSYNEQFF.

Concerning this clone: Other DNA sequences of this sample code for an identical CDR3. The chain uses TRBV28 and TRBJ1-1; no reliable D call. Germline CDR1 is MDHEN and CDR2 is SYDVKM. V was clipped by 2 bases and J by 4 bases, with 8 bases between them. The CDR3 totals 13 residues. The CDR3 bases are TGTGCCAGCAGTTTAATCGGCGGCACTGAAGCTTTCTTT. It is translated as CASSLIGGTEAFF.

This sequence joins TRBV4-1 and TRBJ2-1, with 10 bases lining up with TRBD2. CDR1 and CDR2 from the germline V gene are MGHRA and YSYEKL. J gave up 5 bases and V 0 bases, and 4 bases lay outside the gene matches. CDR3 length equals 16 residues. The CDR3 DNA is TGCGCCAGCAGCCAAGATCCTAGCGGGAGAGACAATGAGCAGTTCTTC. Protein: CASSQDPSGRDNEQFF.

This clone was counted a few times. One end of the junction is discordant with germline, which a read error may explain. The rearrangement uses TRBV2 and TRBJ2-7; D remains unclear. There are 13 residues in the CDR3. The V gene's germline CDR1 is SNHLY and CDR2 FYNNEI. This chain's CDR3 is CASSEQVSHEQYF. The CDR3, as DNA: TGTGCCAGCAGTGAGCAGGTCTCCCACGAGCAGTACTTC.

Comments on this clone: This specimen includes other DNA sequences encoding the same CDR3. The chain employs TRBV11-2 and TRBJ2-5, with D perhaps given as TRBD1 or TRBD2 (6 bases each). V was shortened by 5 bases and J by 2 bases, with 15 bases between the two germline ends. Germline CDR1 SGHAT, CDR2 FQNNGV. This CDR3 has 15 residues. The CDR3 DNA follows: TGTGCCAGCAGCCTCGGGGGCGCGGGGCAAGAGACCCAGTACTTC. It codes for CASSLGGAGQETQYF.

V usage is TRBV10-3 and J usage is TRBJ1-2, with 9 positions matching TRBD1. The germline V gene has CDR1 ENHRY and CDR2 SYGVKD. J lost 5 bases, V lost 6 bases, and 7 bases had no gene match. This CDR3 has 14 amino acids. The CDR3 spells CAISTGQGSYGYTF. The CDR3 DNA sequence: TGTGCCATCAGCACAGGACAGGGGTCTTATGGCTACACCTTC.